These 22 T cell receptor beta chains share one sample of origin, sequenced in a study of Ad26.COV2.S vaccination and SARS-CoV-2 variants. Indicated treatment: roughly 18 received Ad26.COV2.S at low or high dose, single or two shots; 5 received placebo; per-sample allocation not given. It was on day 63 after the first vaccine or placebo injection that samples were taken. TCRdb's table, derived via immunoSEQ multiplex PCR, lists solely in-frame clones and lacks some. The sample shows roughly 320,000 clones, around 90% of them seen only once. Sequenced here: peripheral blood, sampled in a trial of Ad26.COV2.S vaccine versus placebo. The receptors derive from a person between 18 and 59 years old who received the Ad26.COV2.S COVID-19 vaccine or a placebo.

The gene calls are TRBV3-1 (or the pseudogene TRBV3-2) and TRBJ2-2; D call uncertain. V was clipped by 0 bases and J by 1 base, with 6 bases between them. This CDR3 spans 15 amino acids. Germline V gene lookup returns CDR1 LGHDT and CDR2 YNNKEL (reference sequence). CDR3 sequence (DNA): TGTGCCAGCAGCCAAGATCGACTGAACACCGGGGAGCTGTTTTTT. Encoded protein: CASSQDRLNTGELFF.

The chain couples TRBV6-2 or TRBV6-3 to TRBJ2-7; 8 positions agree with TRBD1. After removal of 6 bases from V and 6 bases from J, the junction contained 1 base not matched to a gene. The CDR3 runs 11 residues. CDR1 is MNHEY and CDR2 is SVGEGT in the germline V gene. This CDR3 is CASSQGAEQYF. In DNA, the CDR3 is TGTGCCAGCAGCCAGGGGGCCGAGCAGTACTTC.

This chain links TRBV15 with TRBJ2-7; D remains ambiguous. V lost 6 bases, J lost 3 bases, and 15 bases lay in between. Looked up from germline, CDR1 is LNHNV and CDR2 is YYDKDF (reference sequence). CDR3 length equals 14 residues. The CDR3 region is CATRKLLNSYEQYF. Written as DNA, the CDR3 is TGTGCCACCAGGAAACTACTGAACAGCTACGAGCAGTACTTC.

This chain joins TRBV25-1 and TRBJ1-6; no reliable D call. V was pared by 5 bases and J by 4 bases, with 15 bases between. Germline-derived CDR1 and CDR2 are MGHDK and SYGVNS. This CDR3 has 16 amino acids. CDR3 DNA: TGTGCCAGCAGTCAAACCTCAGTGGCTTATAATTCACCCCTCCACTTT. It specifies CASSQTSVAYNSPLHF.

The chain couples TRBV30 to TRBJ1-2, with D unclear. This CDR3 has 15 residues. Germline V gene lookup returns CDR1 GTSNPN and CDR2 SVGIG (reference sequence). V gave up 2 bases and J gave up 4 bases, with 17 bases separating them. As DNA, the CDR3 is TGTGCCTGGAGTCCACGGATGTGGGTAGGCTATGGCTACACCTTC. Its protein product is CAWSPRMWVGYGYTF.

This CDR3 is CASSLVGSGANVLTF. The CDR3 DNA follows: TGTGCCAGCAGCCTGGTTGGCTCTGGGGCCAACGTCCTGACTTTC. The rearrangement links TRBV11-1 to TRBJ2-6; D is unclear. The CDR3 loop spans 15 amino acids. The V and J ends lost 5 bases and 0 bases respectively, with 8 bases between them. The V gene's germline CDR1 is SGHAT and CDR2 FQDESV (reference sequence).

With respect to this clone: The junction departs from germline at one end; a sequencing error may be responsible. The chain carries TRBV7-9 and TRBJ2-2; D remains ambiguous. The CDR3 has 12 amino acids. Germline lookup yields CDR1 SEHNR and CDR2 FQNEAQ (reference sequence). CDR3 nucleotide sequence: TGTGCCAGCAGTTTAGACACCGGGGAGCTGTTTTTT. This codes for CASSLDTGELFF.

This sequence joins TRBV15 and TRBJ1-3; D is unclear. The ends were cut back, 5 bases at V and 4 bases at J, with 6 bases in the middle. Germline CDR1 LNHNV, CDR2 YYDKDF (reference sequence). This CDR3 has 12 residues. CDR3 loop: CATSQAGNTIYF. CDR3 coding DNA: TGTGCCACCAGCCAGGCGGGAAACACCATATATTTT.

This chain connects TRBV4-1 to TRBJ1-6; D call uncertain. CDR1 and CDR2 (germline): MGHRA, YSYEKL. V was shortened by 0 bases and J by 10 bases, with 13 bases between the two germline ends. The CDR3 spans 15 residues. The CDR3 sequence is CASSQEEGTRSPLHF. CDR3 DNA sequence: TGCGCCAGCAGCCAAGAGGAGGGTACTAGGTCACCCCTCCACTTT.

The J gene is TRBJ2-4, the V gene TRBV6-1; 14 bases agree with TRBD2. This CDR3 has 17 residues. In germline, CDR1 is MNHNS, CDR2 SASEGT. The V gene end was trimmed by 4 bases and the J gene end by 5 bases; junction bases not matched to a gene: 7. Written as DNA, the CDR3 is TGTGCCAGCAGTGGACTAGCGGGGGGGCATAGGGAAAACATTCAGTACTTC. This codes for CASSGLAGGHRENIQYF.

This rearrangement joins TRBV14 to TRBJ2-3; D is tentatively TRBD1 or TRBD2 (5 bases each). V lost 1 base to trimming and J lost 7 bases, with 9 bases between them. The CDR3 has 13 residues. CDR1 and CDR2 (germline): SGHDN, FVKESK. The CDR3 protein is CASSQGGPNTQYF. In nucleotides, the CDR3 is TGTGCCAGCAGCCAAGGGGGACCTAATACGCAGTATTTT.

The rearrangement uses TRBV27 and TRBJ2-7; 12 bases fit TRBD2. The V segment lost 3 bases and the J segment 2 bases; nucleotides outside the gene matches: 5. The CDR3 is 16 amino acids. The germline CDR1 and CDR2 sequences are MNHEY and SMNVEV (reference sequence). CDR3 protein: CASSFGLAGTTYEQYF. CDR3 in DNA: TGTGCCAGCAGTTTCGGACTAGCGGGGACCACCTACGAGCAGTACTTC.

CDR3 in DNA: TGCGCCAGCAGTTCCGGACTAGACGAGACCATCTACGAGCAGTACTTC. Translation: CASSSGLDETIYEQYF. The chain joins TRBV5-1 to TRBJ2-7; 7 nucleotides align to TRBD2. This CDR3 region has 16 residues. In germline, CDR1 is SGHRS, CDR2 YFSETQ. J was trimmed by 3 bases and V by 5 bases; bases with no gene match: 14.

This clone is a singleton in its sample. This chain links TRBV10-3 with TRBJ1-2; 10 bases agree with TRBD1. Looked up from germline, CDR1 is ENHRY and CDR2 is SYGVKD. Germline trimming cut 4 bases from V and 2 bases from J; bases unmatched to any gene: 4. The CDR3 contains 15 residues. CDR3 in DNA: TGTGCCATCAGTGGGGGACAGGGGATGAACTATGGCTACACCTTC. Translated: CAISGGQGMNYGYTF.

In this sample, this clone turned up many times. This chain uses TRBV12-3 or TRBV12-4 with TRBJ2-6; the D is unclear. V was shortened by 6 bases and J by 4 bases, with 7 bases between the two germline ends. The length of the CDR3 is 13 residues. The CDR3, as DNA: TGTGCCAGCAGCCCCGTGGGGGCCAACGTCCTGACTTTC. Translating it yields CASSPVGANVLTF.

The CDR3 reads CASGRAQGSNQPQHF. The CDR3 nucleotides read TGTGCTAGTGGTAGAGCTCAGGGGAGCAATCAGCCCCAGCATTTT. V gene TRBV12-5 combines with J gene TRBJ1-5, with a tentative D call TRBD1 (6 bases). The germline CDR1 and CDR2 sequences are LGHNT and FRNRAP. V was shortened by 5 bases and J by 1 base, with 12 bases between the two germline ends. The CDR3 is 15 residues long.

This clone turned up a few times. This sequence joins TRBV6-4 and TRBJ2-7; 9 bases map to TRBD2. Germline V gene sequence: CDR1 MRHNA, CDR2 SNTAGT. Germline trimming cut 8 bases from V and 3 bases from J; bases unmatched to any gene: 11. The length of the CDR3 is 15 residues. CDR3 sequence (DNA): TGTGCCAGCCCTACCGCGGGGGGGGAAAGCTACGAGCAGTACTTC. As protein: CASPTAGGESYEQYF.

The chain uses TRBV5-4 and TRBJ1-3; tentatively, D is TRBD1 (5 bases). The CDR3 has 17 residues. Trimming left V 1 base short and J 0 bases short, with 14 bases between. CDR1 SGHNT and CDR2 YYREEE come from the germline V gene (reference sequence). The CDR3 bases are TGTGCCAGCAGCTTGACCAAGGGACCATCCTCTGGAAACACCATATATTTT. As protein: CASSLTKGPSSGNTIYF.

The V call is TRBV11-1, the J call TRBJ2-1; TRBD2 might be the D (6 bases). Germline V gene lookup returns CDR1 SGHAT and CDR2 FQDESV (reference sequence). V lost 6 bases, J lost 2 bases, and 11 bases lay in between. The CDR3 is made up of 14 amino acids. The CDR3 sequence: CASRVSGTYNEQFF. The DNA for the CDR3 is TGTGCCAGCAGGGTTAGCGGTACCTACAATGAGCAGTTCTTC. The complete variable domain, with remaining parts taken from reference TRBV11-1 and TRBJ2-1, reads EAEVAQSPRYKITEKSQAVAFWCDPISGHATLYWYRQILGQGPELLVQFQDESVVDDSQLPKDRFSAERLKGVDSTLKIQPAELGDSAMYLCASRVSGTYNEQFFGPGTRLTVL.

The rearrangement joins TRBV30 to TRBJ1-3; D is undetermined. CDR1 GTSNPN and CDR2 SVGIG come from the germline V gene (reference sequence). The CDR3 has 12 residues. V lost 4 bases to trimming and J lost 1 base, with 5 bases between them. CDR3: CAWKRSGNTIYF. The DNA for the CDR3 is TGTGCCTGGAAACGGTCTGGAAACACCATATATTTT.

The rearrangement joins TRBV12-3 or TRBV12-4 to TRBJ1-4, with 9 bases lining up with TRBD1. V lost 5 bases and J lost 8; bases outside the gene matches: 3. The CDR3 is 13 residues long. CDR3 protein: CASSIGQGEKLFF. The CDR3 nucleotides are TGTGCCAGCAGTATAGGACAGGGGGAAAAACTGTTTTTT.

The rearrangement uses TRBV5-4 and TRBJ2-1, with a possible D match to TRBD2 (6 bases). In germline, CDR1 is SGHNT, CDR2 YYREEE (reference sequence). The CDR3 is 13 amino acids. V lost 5 bases and J lost 8, with 14 bases in between. The CDR3 nucleotides are TGTGCCAGCAGGGAGGGTTTTTCCGATGAGCAGTTCTTC. Residues: CASREGFSDEQFF.